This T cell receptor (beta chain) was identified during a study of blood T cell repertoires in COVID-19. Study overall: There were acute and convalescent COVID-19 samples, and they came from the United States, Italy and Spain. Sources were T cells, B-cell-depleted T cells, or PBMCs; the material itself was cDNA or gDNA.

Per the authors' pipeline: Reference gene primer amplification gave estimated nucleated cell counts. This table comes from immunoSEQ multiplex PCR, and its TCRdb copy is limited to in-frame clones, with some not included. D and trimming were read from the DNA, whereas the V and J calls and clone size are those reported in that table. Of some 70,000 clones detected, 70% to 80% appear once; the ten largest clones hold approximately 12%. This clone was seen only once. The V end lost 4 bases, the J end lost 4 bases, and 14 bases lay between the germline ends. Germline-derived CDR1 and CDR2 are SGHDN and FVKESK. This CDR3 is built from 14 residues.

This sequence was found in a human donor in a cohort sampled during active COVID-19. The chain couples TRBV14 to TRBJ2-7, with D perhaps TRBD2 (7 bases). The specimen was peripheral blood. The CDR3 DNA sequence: TGTGCCAGCAGCCTTCGCCGGGGGGCTTACGAGCAGTACTTC. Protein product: CASSLRRGAYEQYF.